A selection of T cell receptor beta chains follows, all from one sample in a study of human thymus T cells. Assay: immunoSEQ multiplex PCR; the TCRdb copy retains only in-frame clones and omits some. The sample holds 120,000 or so clones, over 85% seen once. The sequenced sample consisted of thymus tissue. These TCRs come from a boy younger than two with a congenital heart defect but otherwise immunologically healthy. The CDR3 runs from the conserved cysteine through the conserved F or W. The D gene is left open where the match is weak. Some rows mark clone size as missing; the rest say once, few, many or name a class of expanded clone.

TRBV11-2	TRBJ1-3	.	.	CASSLRRDDDTIYF	TGTGCCAGCAGCCTACGCCGGGATGACGACACCATATATTTT
TRBV9	TRBJ2-1	TRBD2	.	CASSVGLAGVDNEQFF	TGTGCCAGCAGCGTAGGACTAGCGGGGGTGGACAATGAGCAGTTCTTC
TRBV5-1	TRBJ2-5	TRBD1	.	CASSCPGQGGETQYF	TGCGCCAGCAGCTGCCCGGGACAGGGGGGGGAGACCCAGTACTTC
TRBV7-2	TRBJ2-7	TRBD1	.	CASSFGTVYEQYF	TGTGCCAGCAGCTTCGGGACAGTATACGAGCAGTACTTC
TRBV5-4	TRBJ1-4	.	once	CASSPEGEADEKLFF	TGTGCCAGCAGCCCGGAGGGGGAGGCGGATGAAAAACTGTTTTTT
TRBV28	TRBJ2-5	TRBD2	.	CASSKTSRETQYF	TGTGCCAGCAGCAAGACTAGCCGAGAGACCCAGTACTTC
TRBV28	TRBJ1-6	.	.	CASSLPYRIRYNSPLHF	TGTGCCAGCAGTTTACCCTACCGGATACGCTATAATTCACCCCTCCACTTT
TRBV2	TRBJ2-5	.	.	CASKASGAPETQYF	TGTGCCAGCAAGGCTTCGGGTGCGCCAGAGACCCAGTACTTC
TRBV4-3	TRBJ2-2	.	.	CASSSIASKGTGELFF	TGCGCCAGCAGCTCAATCGCCTCCAAAGGCACCGGGGAGCTGTTTTTT
TRBV6-5	TRBJ2-5	.	.	CASSYGIPQRETQYF	TGTGCCAGCAGTTACGGTATCCCCCAAAGGGAGACCCAGTACTTC
TRBV11-2	TRBJ1-4	.	.	CASSLGNEKLFF	TGTGCCAGCAGCTTAGGAAATGAAAAACTGTTTTTT
TRBV4-1	TRBJ1-5	TRBD1	once	CASSQEGYFGQGHYQPQHF	TGCGCCAGCAGCCAAGAAGGGTATTTCGGACAGGGACACTATCAGCCCCAGCATTTT
TRBV7-2	TRBJ2-2	.	.	CASSRNLRASGTGELFF	TGTGCCAGCAGCCGAAACCTCCGGGCGAGCGGCACCGGGGAGCTGTTTTTT
TRBV2	TRBJ1-4	.	.	CASGQFNEKLFF	TGTGCCAGCGGACAGTTTAATGAAAAACTGTTTTTT
TRBV28	TRBJ1-5	.	.	CATRRKKNSGSSGPQHF	TGTGCCACCAGGAGGAAGAAAAACAGTGGGTCCTCGGGGCCCCAGCATTTT
TRBV4-3	TRBJ2-1	.	.	CASSHGTHNEQFF	TGCGCCAGCAGCCATGGGACTCACAATGAGCAGTTCTTC
TRBV4-3	TRBJ2-1	.	.	CASSQDPPGPRGLSSYNEQFF	TGCGCCAGCAGCCAAGACCCCCCCGGTCCGCGGGGGCTGAGCTCCTACAATGAGCAGTTCTTC
TRBV2	TRBJ2-2	TRBD2	.	CASSHESRAGGPHTGELFF	TGTGCCAGCAGCCACGAATCCCGAGCGGGGGGGCCTCACACCGGGGAGCTGTTTTTT
TRBV6-1	TRBJ1-3	.	once	CASSERTASGNTIYF	TGTGCCAGCAGTGAAAGAACAGCCTCTGGAAACACCATATATTTT
TRBV28	TRBJ2-4	.	once	CASTAEWKNIQYF	TGTGCCAGCACCGCAGAGTGGAAAAACATTCAGTACTTC
TRBV25-1	TRBJ1-1	TRBD1	.	CASSEFGTGILMNTEAFF	TGTGCCAGCAGTGAATTCGGGACAGGTATTCTCATGAACACTGAAGCTTTCTTT
TRBV19	TRBJ1-2	.	.	CARLRVLSSNYGYTF	TGTGCCAGACTACGAGTCCTGTCTAGTAACTATGGCTACACCTTC
TRBV2	TRBJ2-1	TRBD1	.	CASADRGPSPAYNEQFF	TGTGCCAGTGCGGACAGGGGCCCCTCGCCTGCCTACAATGAGCAGTTCTTC
TRBV11-3	TRBJ1-1	.	.	CASSLAARLQAFF	TGTGCCAGCAGCTTAGCAGCCAGACTCCAAGCTTTCTTT
TRBV29-1	TRBJ1-1	.	.	CSVGQGGPEAFF	TGCAGCGTTGGCCAGGGAGGGCCTGAAGCTTTCTTT
TRBV9	TRBJ2-7	.	.	CASSVGESGLYEQYF	TGTGCCAGCAGCGTAGGGGAATCGGGACTCTACGAGCAGTACTTC
TRBV15	TRBJ2-7	.	.	CATSRDWSAGLVSYEQYF	TGTGCCACCAGCAGAGATTGGTCCGCAGGGTTGGTTTCCTACGAGCAGTACTTC
TRBV5-4	TRBJ2-7	.	.	CASSSTESYEQYF	TGTGCCAGCAGTTCGACAGAGTCCTACGAGCAGTACTTC
TRBV15	TRBJ1-6	.	once	CATSRDYVRVPDNSPLHF	TGTGCCACCAGCAGAGATTATGTAAGGGTTCCAGATAATTCACCCCTCCACTTT
TRBV4-1	TRBJ2-7	.	.	CASSQDSGRSSYEQYF	TGCGCCAGCAGCCAAGATTCGGGGCGTAGCTCCTACGAGCAGTACTTC
TRBV10-3	TRBJ2-2	.	.	CAISWGIGELFF	TGTGCCATCAGCTGGGGAATCGGGGAGCTGTTTTTT
TRBV28	TRBJ1-2	.	.	CASSLYSDGHELDYTF	TGTGCCAGCAGTTTATATTCGGACGGACACGAATTAGACTACACCTTC
TRBV30	TRBJ2-7	TRBD1	.	CAWSVVWDRGFDEQYF	TGTGCCTGGAGTGTAGTCTGGGACAGGGGTTTCGACGAGCAGTACTTC
TRBV14	TRBJ2-3	.	.	CASSQARERITDTQYF	TGTGCCAGCAGCCAAGCCAGGGAGAGAATCACAGATACGCAGTATTTT
TRBV21-1	TRBJ2-7	.	once	CASSVRLGSGSYEQYF	TGTGCCAGCAGCGTCCGGTTGGGGAGTGGCTCCTACGAGCAGTACTTC
TRBV19	TRBJ1-3	TRBD1	once	CATYRTGAARPGNTIYF	TGTGCCACTTACCGGACAGGGGCCGCAAGGCCTGGAAACACCATATATTTT
TRBV28	TRBJ2-3	.	.	CASSSPTDTQYF	TGTGCCAGCAGTTCCCCCACAGATACGCAGTATTTT
TRBV7-2	TRBJ1-5	.	.	CASSPAPSNQPQHF	TGTGCCAGCAGCCCTGCCCCTAGCAATCAGCCCCAGCATTTT
TRBV5-1	TRBJ1-5	TRBD1	.	CASSWGDRENRQHF	TGCGCCAGCAGCTGGGGGGACAGGGAAAATCGGCAGCATTTT
TRBV11-2	TRBJ2-5	.	.	CASSLVGGGETQYF	TGTGCCAGCAGCTTAGTGGGGGGCGGAGAGACCCAGTACTTC
TRBV29-1	TRBJ1-4	.	.	CSVGGSREKLFF	TGCAGCGTTGGGGGTTCTAGGGAAAAACTGTTTTTT
TRBV6-6	TRBJ2-3	TRBD2	.	CASSYGLAGEDTQYF	TGTGCCAGCAGTTACGGTCTAGCGGGGGAAGATACGCAGTATTTT
TRBV5-6	TRBJ2-2	.	.	CASSLSSGYLSGELFF	TGTGCCAGCAGCTTGTCGAGTGGCTATCTCTCCGGGGAGCTGTTTTTT